This T cell receptor (beta chain) was profiled in a study of T cell responses to AZD1222 COVID-19 vaccine. As for this clone: The antigen remains undetermined.

Overall study results and limits: Clonal diversity was possibly underestimated, and white British individuals and females predominated among donors. Just six people given AZD1222 tested seropositive at baseline.

The V gene lost 1 base and the J gene lost 3 bases, with 19 bases spanning the gap. The CDR3 spans 17 residues. Germline V gene sequence: CDR1 LGHNA, CDR2 YSLEER. Data came from immunoSEQ multiplex PCR; TCRdb stores just in-frame clones and leaves some out. The sample carries just under 75,000 clones, roughly 75% recorded once. This specimen consisted of peripheral blood, obtained 28 days after the second AZD1222 dose. This TCR was sampled from an adult who received the AZD1222 COVID-19 vaccine. V is TRBV4-3 and J is TRBJ2-7, with TRBD2 as a possible D gene (6 bases). The chain's CDR3 is CASSQAIGTQFDYEQYF. The CDR3 DNA reads as TGCGCCAGCAGCCAAGCAATCGGGACTCAATTTGACTACGAGCAGTACTTC.